This TCR beta chain comes out of a study of cytomegalovirus exposure and HLA in healthy donors. Turning to this clone: Its antigen is not known.

Study outcomes and limitations: When a later analysis was performed, an Asian-associated ancestry cluster reportedly had fewer N-insertions than the roughly 630-donor mean. For TCR beta chains, V- and J-gene trimming was later linked to a missense DCLRE1C variant.

Both 60 Vbeta primers and 13 Jbeta primers went into the PCR. Clones were sequenced by immunoSEQ multiplex PCR, and TCRdb holds only the in-frame ones, with some missing. The data show roughly 120,000 clones, around 80% seen once. CDR3 length equals 13 residues. Germline loops: CDR1 MNHNS, CDR2 SASEGT. Sequencing was performed on PBMCs. The V call is TRBV6-1, the J call TRBJ1-2; D remains unclear. This TCR derives from a young woman in good health and CMV-seropositive. CDR3 in DNA: TGTACCTCTCGGTCCGGGAAAAACTATGGCTACACCTTC. Its protein product is CTSRSGKNYGYTF.